This is a list of T cell receptor beta chains from one sample in a study of shared clonotypes between healthy human individuals. The assay was immunoSEQ multiplex PCR, and TCRdb's table has in-frame clones only and misses some. The sample lists roughly 2.6 million clones; around 94% were seen once. Sequencing used naive CD4+ T cells sorted from blood. The receptors here all came from a man in his late teens or twenties in good health. CDR3s include the opening cysteine and the closing phenylalanine or tryptophan. Each record gives: V gene, J gene, D gene, CDR3 DNA, CDR3 protein. The D gene is left open where the match is weak.

TRBV27,TRBJ1-1,TRBD1,TGTGCCAGCAGGCCCCGACAGGGGGCCGACACTGAAGCTTTCTTT,CASRPRQGADTEAFF
TRBV6-1,TRBJ1-6,NA,TGTGCCAGCAGTGACTACCAGGGGTTCGACTATAATTCACCCCTCCACTTT,CASSDYQGFDYNSPLHF
TRBV9,TRBJ1-1,TRBD1,TGTGCCAGCAGCGTAATGACAGGGTACACTGAAGCTTTCTTT,CASSVMTGYTEAFF
TRBV6-5,TRBJ2-1,TRBD2,TGTGCCAGCAGTTACTCGAACCGCGGGGGGGCCAATGAGCAGTTCTTC,CASSYSNRGGANEQFF
TRBV18,TRBJ1-2,NA,TGTGCCAGCTCACCCTGGGACATAGAACTATGGGGCTATGGCTACACCTTC,CASSPWDIELWGYGYTF
TRBV10-3,TRBJ1-1,NA,TGTGCCATCAGTGAGTCGTGGGGGAACACTGAAGCTTTCTTT,CAISESWGNTEAFF
TRBV4-3,TRBJ2-7,TRBD1,TGCGCCAGCAGCCAAGAAACAGGGGGCGCTTTCTACGAGCAGTACTTC,CASSQETGGAFYEQYF
TRBV7-2,TRBJ1-3,TRBD1,TGTGCCAGCAGCTCGAGCCCCCGACAGGGTAGAGACACCATATATTTT,CASSSSPRQGRDTIYF
TRBV18,TRBJ1-1,NA,TGTGCCAGCTCACCGACAGGAAACACTGAAGCTTTCTTT,CASSPTGNTEAFF
TRBV20-1,TRBJ2-1,NA,TGCAGTGTCATCATCAATGAGCAGTTCTTC,CSVIINEQFF